This T cell receptor (beta chain) stems from a study of naive and memory T cell subsets. Study findings and constraints: Over 95% of naive TCR sequences appeared only once after error correction, unlike memory subsets.

The CDR3 has 13 amino acids. Germline V gene sequence: CDR1 SEHNR, CDR2 FQNEAQ (reference sequence). Trimming left V 6 bases short and J 11 bases short, with 19 bases between. Concerning this clonotype: What it recognizes is unknown.

Two oligonucleotides, mixed equimolar, formed the beta constant-region primer covering TRBC1 and TRBC2. Nested alpha and beta constant-region primers with the SP2 primer drove four PCR rounds on ligated cDNA. TCRdb independently ran MiXCR on the UMI-ligation and nested PCR reads; one entry per CDR3 protein. The sample shows 150,000 or so distinct CDR3 sequences, over 15% of them seen only once. This clonotype was obtained from a human donor in good health. The sequenced material came from naive CD4+ T cells from blood. This chain joins TRBV7-9 and TRBJ1-1; D possibly corresponds to TRBD1 (5 bases). The CDR3 loop is CASSQHVGVSAFF. In DNA form, the CDR3 reads TGTGCCAGCAGTCAACACGTGGGGGTATCGGCTTTCTTT.